This TCR beta chain was captured in a study of post-analysis software for immune sequencing data. Study observations and caveats: Patients carried four or five TRBV segments more frequently than controls did, and TRBV5-6, TRBV5-1 and TRBV20-1 were among them. Those samples that were prepared in the same batch co-clustered strongly by F measure.

V was shortened by 5 bases and J by 6 bases, with 11 bases between the two germline ends. Germline lookup yields CDR1 SGHTA and CDR2 FQGNSA. The CDR3 spans 13 residues. A remark on this clonotype: Its matching antigen is unknown.

Unique molecular identifiers were present in the TCR beta cDNA libraries. T cells numbering about 0.85 to 10 million gave rise to a few hundred thousand cDNA molecules. MiXCR was run by TCRdb on the PCR reads, yielding one entry per CDR3 protein. The data hold hundreds of thousands of distinct CDR3 sequences, with approximately 53% observed a single time. The sequenced material came from blood. The sequence came from a girl between 5 and 17 years old with multiple sclerosis. The chain is built from TRBV7-2 and TRBJ2-1; D gene ambiguous. CDR3 nucleotides: TGTGCCAGCAGCCTTCCCCTTCGCAATGAGCAGTTCTTC. It codes for CASSLPLRNEQFF. Combining the CDR3 with reference TRBV7-2 and TRBJ2-1 gives the whole variable domain GAGVSQSPSNKVTEKGKDVELRCDPISGHTALYWYRQSLGQGLEFLIYFQGNSAPDKSGLPSDRFSAERTGGSVSTLTIQRTQQEDSAVYLCASSLPLRNEQFFGPGTRLTVL.